This T cell receptor beta chain was identified in a study of T cell responses to AZD1222 COVID-19 vaccine. Worth noting for this clone: Its antigen is undetermined.

This CDR3 has 16 residues. Germline assignment: CDR1 SNHLY and CDR2 FYNNEI. With 4 bases clipped from V and 4 bases from J, the junction kept 10 bases outside the gene matches. TCRdb's copy holds only in-frame clones and misses some; the assay was immunoSEQ multiplex PCR. The repertoire holds nearly 200,000 clones, with roughly 92% as singletons. General study points: Clonal diversity was possibly underestimated, and white British individuals and females predominated among donors. Spike was spanned by vaccine-associated CD4 TCRs, with dominance at 160-218 and 743-854.

This sequence was found in an adult who received the AZD1222 COVID-19 vaccine. This chain joins TRBV2 and TRBJ1-2; 9 positions match TRBD1. The sample was peripheral blood, taken 28 days after the second AZD1222 dose. CDR3 DNA: TGTGCCAGCAGTGTGGGACAGGGTGGCTCGGTCTATGGCTACACCTTC. Its translation: CASSVGQGGSVYGYTF.